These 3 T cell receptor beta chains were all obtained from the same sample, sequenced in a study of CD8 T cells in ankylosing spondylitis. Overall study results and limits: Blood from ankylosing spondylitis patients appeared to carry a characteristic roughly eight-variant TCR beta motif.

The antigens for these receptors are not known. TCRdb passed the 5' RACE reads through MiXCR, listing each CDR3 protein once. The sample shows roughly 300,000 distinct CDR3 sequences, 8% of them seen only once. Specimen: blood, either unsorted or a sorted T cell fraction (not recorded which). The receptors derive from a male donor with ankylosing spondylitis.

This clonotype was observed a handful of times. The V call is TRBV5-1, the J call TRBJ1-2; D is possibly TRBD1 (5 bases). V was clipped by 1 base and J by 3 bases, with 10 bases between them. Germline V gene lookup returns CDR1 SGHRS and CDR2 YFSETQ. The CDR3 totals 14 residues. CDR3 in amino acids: CASSLLRGDYGYTF. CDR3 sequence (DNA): TGCGCCAGCAGCTTGTTAAGGGGTGACTATGGCTACACCTTC.

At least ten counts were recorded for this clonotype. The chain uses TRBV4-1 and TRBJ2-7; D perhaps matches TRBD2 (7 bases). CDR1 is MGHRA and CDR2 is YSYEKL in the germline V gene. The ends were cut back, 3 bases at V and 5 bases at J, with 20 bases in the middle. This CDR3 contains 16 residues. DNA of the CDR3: TGCGCCAGCAGCCAGGGACCGCGGGGGCGATTGAACGAGCAGTACTTC. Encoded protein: CASSQGPRGRLNEQYF.

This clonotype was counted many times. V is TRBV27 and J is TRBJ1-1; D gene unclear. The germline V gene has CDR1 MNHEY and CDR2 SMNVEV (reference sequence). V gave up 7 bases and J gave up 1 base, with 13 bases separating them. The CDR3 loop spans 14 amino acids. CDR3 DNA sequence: TGTGCCAGCAAAGTAGTGTCCAAGAACACTGAAGCTTTCTTT. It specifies CASKVVSKNTEAFF.